This T cell receptor (beta chain) was documented in a study of T cell responses to AZD1222 COVID-19 vaccine. Libraries were prepared by immunoSEQ multiplex PCR; TCRdb keeps only in-frame clonotypes and omits some of them. Altogether over 75,000 clones are present, approximately 89% being singletons, with the ten largest covering 2% to 2.5%. The CDR3 covers 14 residues. The V end lost 0 bases, the J end lost 8 bases, and 13 bases lay between the germline ends. CDR1 is LGHDT, CDR2 YNNKEL, per germline (reference sequence). This receptor was obtained from an adult in good health. Sequencing used peripheral blood, obtained on day 0 of AZD1222 vaccination. V is TRBV3-1 (or the pseudogene TRBV3-2) and J is TRBJ1-2, with no clear D. The CDR3 spells CASSQDARVGGYTF. The CDR3 region has the DNA TGTGCCAGCAGCCAAGATGCGAGGGTCGGAGGCTACACCTTC.